The 24 T cell receptor beta chains below were found in one sample sequenced in a study of cytomegalovirus exposure and HLA in healthy donors. PCR primers comprised 60 Vbeta and 13 Jbeta primers. The method was immunoSEQ multiplex PCR; TCRdb's version includes in-frame clones alone and lacks a portion of them. Of approximately 97,000 clones in the sample, around 60% were seen once. Material for sequencing was PBMCs. The receptors derive from a human donor in good health.

CDR3 loop: CASMRVPYNEQFF. CDR3 DNA sequence: TGTGCCAGCATGAGGGTCCCCTACAATGAGCAGTTCTTC. This chain connects TRBV27 to TRBJ2-1, with D possibly being TRBD2 (5 bases). Trimming took 7 bases from V and 2 from J, leaving 9 bases between them. CDR3 size: 13 residues. CDR1 is MNHEY and CDR2 is SMNVEV in the germline V gene (reference sequence).

This clone has only one observation. V gene TRBV28 combines with J gene TRBJ2-2, with 12 bases aligning to TRBD2. The junction had 9 bases not matched to a gene; V was cut back by 6 bases and J by 7 bases. The germline gives CDR1 MDHEN, CDR2 SYDVKM. This CDR3 is built from 16 residues. The CDR3 nucleotides are TGTGCCAGCAGCCCCAGGACTAGCGGGACTGGCGGGGAGCTGTTTTTT. As protein: CASSPRTSGTGGELFF.

This chain joins TRBV28 and TRBJ1-1, with D unresolved. Germline assignment: CDR1 MDHEN and CDR2 SYDVKM. Trimming pared 5 bases from V and 11 bases from J, leaving 12 bases between. The CDR3 totals 11 residues. The CDR3 sequence is CASSRLGGAFF. The CDR3 bases are TGTGCCAGCAGTCGACTGGGTGGGGCTTTCTTT.

This sequence joins TRBV2 and TRBJ1-1; no definite D call. The germline V gene has CDR1 SNHLY and CDR2 FYNNEI. CDR3 length: 13 amino acids. The ends were cut back, 3 bases at V and 0 bases at J, with 5 bases in the middle. CDR3 region: CASSDRLNTEAFF. The CDR3 region has the DNA TGTGCCAGCAGTGACAGGCTGAACACTGAAGCTTTCTTT.

The chain joins TRBV5-1 to TRBJ2-5, with TRBD1 identical over 7 bases. Unmatched junction bases numbered 3, after V lost 4 bases and J lost 3 bases. Germline V gene lookup returns CDR1 SGHRS and CDR2 YFSETQ. This CDR3 has 13 amino acids. Written as DNA, the CDR3 is TGCGCCAGCAGCGTTACAGGGGAAGAGACCCAGTACTTC. Its translation is CASSVTGEETQYF. The entire variable domain, with the rest obtained from reference TRBV5-1 and TRBJ2-5, is as follows: KAGVTQTPRYLIKTRGQQVTLSCSPISGHRSVSWYQQTPGQGLQFLFEYFSETQRNKGNFPGRFSGRQFSNSRSEMNVSTLELGDSALYLCASSVTGEETQYFGPGTRLLVL.

This clone has just a few counts. The chain combines TRBV18 with TRBJ2-1; perhaps TRBD2 as D (6 bases). The CDR3 sequence is 12 residues long. Per the germline V gene, CDR1 is KGHSH and CDR2 is LQKENI. Trimming removed 6 bases from V and 9 bases from J, with 12 bases in between. CDR3 sequence (DNA): TGTGCCAGCTCTTACCAGACTAGTGAGCAGTTCTTC. Translation gives CASSYQTSEQFF.

The J gene is TRBJ2-2, the V gene TRBV15; D perhaps matches TRBD1 (6 bases). CDR1 LNHNV and CDR2 YYDKDF come from the germline V gene (reference sequence). The V end lost 4 bases, the J end lost 10 bases, and 13 bases lay between the germline ends. This CDR3 has 13 amino acids. This CDR3 reads CATSIHRVEELFF. In nucleotides, the CDR3 is TGTGCCACCAGCATTCACAGGGTTGAGGAGCTGTTTTTT.

The CDR3 region is CASRDSLNTGELFF. CDR3 bases: TGTGCCAGTAGGGACAGCCTGAACACCGGGGAGCTGTTTTTT. The chain combines TRBV19 with TRBJ2-2, with a tentative D call TRBD1 (6 bases). Germline CDR1 reads LNHDA; CDR2 reads SQIVND (reference sequence). The CDR3 spans 14 residues. The V end was cut by 6 bases, the J end by 1 base, with 9 bases between.

The rearrangement joins TRBV13 to TRBJ2-1; D ambiguous. This CDR3 spans 11 amino acids. V lost 5 bases and J 8 bases, leaving 7 bases between the germline ends. Germline-derived CDR1 and CDR2 are PRHDT and FYEKMQ (reference sequence). CDR3 region: CASSPLYEQFF. The CDR3 DNA is TGTGCCAGCAGCCCCCTCTATGAGCAGTTCTTC.

V is TRBV7-2 and J is TRBJ1-3, with D possibly TRBD1 on 5 matching bases. Between the trimmed V and J ends, which lost 2 bases and 2 bases, there was a span of 13 bases. Germline assignment: CDR1 SGHTA and CDR2 FQGNSA. This CDR3 has 16 amino acids. The DNA of the CDR3 is TGTGCCAGCAGCTTACTAAGGGGTACGGCTGGAAACACCATATATTTT. Translation gives CASSLLRGTAGNTIYF.

The chain employs TRBV30 and TRBJ1-6; D may be TRBD1 (5 bases). This CDR3 region has 13 residues. Germline assignment: CDR1 GTSNPN and CDR2 SVGIG (reference sequence). V gave up 4 bases and J gave up 10 bases, with 14 bases separating them. CDR3 loop: CAWTQALKSPLHF. The DNA of the CDR3 is TGTGCCTGGACACAGGCACTGAAATCACCCCTCCACTTT. The full variable domain, completed using reference TRBV30 and TRBJ1-6, is SQTIHQWPATLVQPVGSPLSLECTVEGTSNPNLYWYRQAAGRGLQLLFYSVGIGQISSEVPQNLSASRPQDRQFILSSKKLLLSDSGFYLCAWTQALKSPLHFGNGTRLTVT.

By share, this clone ranks as medium-sized (0.01 to 0.1%). The V gene is TRBV6-4, the J gene TRBJ2-2; TRBD1 matches 9 bases. The junction had 5 bases not matched to a gene; V was cut back by 5 bases and J by 4 bases. The germline gives CDR1 MRHNA, CDR2 SNTAGT. The CDR3 has 15 residues. Here the CDR3 reads CASSRTGESTGELFF. The CDR3 DNA reads TGTGCCAGCAGTAGGACAGGGGAGAGCACCGGGGAGCTGTTTTTT.

This clone appeared a few times. The rearrangement uses TRBV2 and TRBJ2-2; TRBD2 agrees at 12 bases. There are 16 residues in the CDR3. The junction had 5 bases not matched to a gene; V was cut back by 6 bases and J by 3 bases. The V gene's germline CDR1 is SNHLY and CDR2 FYNNEI. Here the CDR3 DNA reads TGTGCCAGCAGAAGACTAGCGGGAGCGGACACCGGGGAGCTGTTTTTT. Its protein is CASRRLAGADTGELFF.

The chain links TRBV19 to TRBJ1-2; maybe TRBD1 (5 bases). The CDR3 totals 15 residues. Germline values: CDR1 LNHDA, CDR2 SQIVND (reference sequence). V lost 3 bases and J 2 bases, leaving 13 bases between the germline ends. Here the CDR3 reads CASSIKPGPNYGYTF. In DNA form, the CDR3 reads TGTGCCAGTAGTATTAAACCAGGGCCCAACTATGGCTACACCTTC. The whole variable domain, remainder taken from reference TRBV19 and TRBJ1-2, is DGGITQSPKYLFRKEGQNVTLSCEQNLNHDAMYWYRQDPGQGLRLIYYSQIVNDFQKGDIAEGYSVSREKKESFPLTVTSAQKNPTAFYLCASSIKPGPNYGYTFGSGTRLTVV.

V and J are TRBV25-1 and TRBJ2-6; D ambiguous. Trimming removed 3 bases at V and 0 bases at J, with 15 bases between. The CDR3 consists of 18 residues. Looked up from germline, CDR1 is MGHDK and CDR2 is SYGVNS. The CDR3 spells CASSDHAPTVSGANVLTF. DNA for the CDR3: TGTGCCAGCAGTGACCATGCGCCAACAGTCTCTGGGGCCAACGTCCTGACTTTC.

This clone turned up a few times. This rearrangement joins TRBV19 to TRBJ2-7; 10 bases map to TRBD1. V gave up 6 bases and J gave up 3 bases; unmatched junction bases: 11. This CDR3 has 16 amino acids. CDR1 and CDR2 (germline): LNHDA, SQIVND (reference sequence). The CDR3 coding sequence is TGTGCCAGTAGACAGACGGGACAGGGGATCTTCTACGAGCAGTACTTC. Its protein product is CASRQTGQGIFYEQYF.

The chain joins TRBV19 to TRBJ1-1; tentatively, D is TRBD1 (5 bases). From germline, CDR1 is LNHDA and CDR2 SQIVND (reference sequence). The CDR3 is made up of 12 amino acids. Trimming shortened V by 7 bases and J by 5 bases, and 11 bases separated the two germline ends. The CDR3 DNA is TGTGCCAGTAACATCGGGGGTACTGAAGCTTTCTTT. This gives the protein CASNIGGTEAFF.

The rearrangement uses TRBV10-3 and TRBJ1-1; weak D call: TRBD1 (5 bases). This CDR3 comprises 13 residues. CDR1 and CDR2 from the germline V gene are ENHRY and SYGVKD. Trimming left V 7 bases short and J 5 bases short, with 14 bases between. For the CDR3, the DNA is TGTGCCATCACCTCCGGGGGGTTTACTGAAGCTTTCTTT. Translating it yields CAITSGGFTEAFF.

This chain joins TRBV19 and TRBJ1-1; tentatively, D is TRBD1 (6 bases). Germline V gene lookup returns CDR1 LNHDA and CDR2 SQIVND (reference sequence). The CDR3 extends over 13 amino acids. V shed 5 bases and J shed 5 bases, with 12 bases lying between them. This CDR3 is CASSEGGSTEAFF. CDR3 bases: TGTGCCAGTAGTGAGGGGGGGTCGACTGAAGCTTTCTTT.

V gene TRBV7-9 combines with J gene TRBJ2-3; D not resolved. There are 13 residues in the CDR3. Looked up from germline, CDR1 is SEHNR and CDR2 is FQNEAQ (reference sequence). The ends were cut back, 1 base at V and 6 bases at J, with 8 bases in the middle. CDR3 sequence (DNA): TGTGCCAGCAGCTTAGATGTCTCGGATACGCAGTATTTT. Translated, it gives CASSLDVSDTQYF.

The chain links TRBV5-4 to TRBJ1-3; D unresolved. Germline V lookup: CDR1 SGHNT, CDR2 YYREEE (reference sequence). This CDR3 comprises 15 residues. Trimming left V 3 bases short and J 2 bases short, with 12 bases between. The CDR3, as DNA: TGTGCCAGCAGCTCCGGACGGGGTCCTGGAAACACCATATATTTT. This encodes CASSSGRGPGNTIYF.

The V and J genes are TRBV5-1 and TRBJ1-1, with a possible D match to TRBD1 (5 bases). The CDR3 is made up of 14 amino acids. V lost 6 bases and J 4 bases, leaving 16 bases between the germline ends. Germline V gene data show CDR1 as SGHRS and CDR2 as YFSETQ. The chain's CDR3 is CASTPELGRTEAFF. The DNA for the CDR3 is TGCGCCAGCACCCCAGAGCTGGGGCGCACTGAAGCTTTCTTT.

The chain recombines TRBV4-1 with TRBJ2-3, with 14 bases that match TRBD2. There are 17 residues in the CDR3. Germline V gene data show CDR1 as MGHRA and CDR2 as YSYEKL. V trimming: 0 bases; J trimming: 5 bases; junction bases outside the gene matches: 4. As DNA, the CDR3 is TGCGCCAGCAGCCAAGAGGGACTAGCGGGAGAGGGAGATACGCAGTATTTT. It codes for CASSQEGLAGEGDTQYF.

The chain couples TRBV10-2 to TRBJ1-1, with 9 bases lining up with TRBD1. The length of the CDR3 is 14 residues. The V and J ends lost 8 bases and 5 bases, in that order; junction bases with no gene match: 9. The V gene's germline CDR1 is WSHSY and CDR2 SAAADI. The CDR3 DNA is TGCGCCAGCCTTCGGGACAGGGAGGGTACTGAAGCTTTCTTT. Protein sequence: CASLRDREGTEAFF.